This T cell receptor beta chain was retrieved from a study of response to subunit inactivated influenza vaccine. TCRdb processed the RT-PCR reads anew with MiXCR; each CDR3 protein has one entry. The sample shows about half a million distinct CDR3 sequences, 25% of them seen only once. The CDR3 sequence is 15 residues long. With 3 bases removed from V and 1 base from J, the gap between germline ends came to 12 bases. Germline V gene lookup returns CDR1 SGHDT and CDR2 YYEEEE. Study-wide points: Authors suggested each seasonal flu vaccination may recruit only limited numbers of new T cells.

For this clonotype: Antigen: not known.

The rearrangement joins TRBV5-6 to TRBJ2-3; TRBD1 might be the D (6 bases). This sequence was found in a man in his forties or fifties who received an inactivated influenza vaccine. Material: CD4+ T cells sorted from PBMCs, obtained roughly 5 days after vaccination. CDR3 loop: CASSSGGGRTDTQYF. The CDR3 region has the DNA TGTGCCAGCAGCTCCGGTGGGGGCCGCACAGATACGCAGTATTTT. Supplemented by reference TRBV5-6 and TRBJ2-3, the full variable domain reads DAGVTQSPTHLIKTRGQQVTLRCSPKSGHDTVSWYQQALGQGPQFIFQYYEEEERQRGNFPDRFSGHQFPNYSSELNVNALLLGDSALYLCASSSGGGRTDTQYFGPGTRLTVL.